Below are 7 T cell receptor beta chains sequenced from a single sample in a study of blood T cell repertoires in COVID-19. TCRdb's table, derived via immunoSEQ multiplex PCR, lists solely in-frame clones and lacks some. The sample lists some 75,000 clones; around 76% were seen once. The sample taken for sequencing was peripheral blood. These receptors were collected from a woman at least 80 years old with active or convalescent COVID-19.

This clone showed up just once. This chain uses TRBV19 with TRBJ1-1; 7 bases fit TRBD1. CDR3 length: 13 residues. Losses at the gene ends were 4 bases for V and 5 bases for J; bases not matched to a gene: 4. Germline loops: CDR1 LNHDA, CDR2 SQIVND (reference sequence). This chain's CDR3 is CASSTTGETEAFF. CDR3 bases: TGTGCCAGTAGTACCACAGGGGAGACTGAAGCTTTCTTT.

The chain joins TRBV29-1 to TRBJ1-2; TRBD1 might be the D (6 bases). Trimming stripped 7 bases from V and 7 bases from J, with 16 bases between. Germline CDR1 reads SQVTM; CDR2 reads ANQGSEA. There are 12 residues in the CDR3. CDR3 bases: TGCAGCGCAACAGACAGGTTTGTTGGCTACACCTTC. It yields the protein CSATDRFVGYTF. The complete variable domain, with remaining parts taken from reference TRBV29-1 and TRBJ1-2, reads SAVISQKPSRDICQRGTSLTIQCQVDSQVTMMFWYRQQPGQSLTLIATANQGSEATYESGFVIDKFPISRPNLTFSTLTVSNMSPEDSSIYLCSATDRFVGYTFGSGTRLTVV.

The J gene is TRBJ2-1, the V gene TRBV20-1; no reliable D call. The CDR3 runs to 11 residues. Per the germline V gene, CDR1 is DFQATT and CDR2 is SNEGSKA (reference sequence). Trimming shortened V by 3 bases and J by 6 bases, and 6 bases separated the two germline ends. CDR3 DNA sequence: TGCAGTGCTAGTCCCGTCAATGAGCAGTTCTTC. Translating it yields CSASPVNEQFF.

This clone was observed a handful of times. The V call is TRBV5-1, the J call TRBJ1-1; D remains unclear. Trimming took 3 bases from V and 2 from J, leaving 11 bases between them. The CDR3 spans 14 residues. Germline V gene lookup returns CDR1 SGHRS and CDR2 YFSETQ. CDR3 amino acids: CASSSGLKNTEAFF. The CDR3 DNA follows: TGCGCCAGCAGCTCCGGACTGAAAAACACTGAAGCTTTCTTT.

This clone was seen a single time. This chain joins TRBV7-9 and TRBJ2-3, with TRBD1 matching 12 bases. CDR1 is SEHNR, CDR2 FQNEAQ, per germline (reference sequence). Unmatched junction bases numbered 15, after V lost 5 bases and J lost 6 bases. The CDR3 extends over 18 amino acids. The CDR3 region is CASSPPSGTGGAPDTQYF. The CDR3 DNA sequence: TGTGCCAGCAGCCCCCCCTCCGGGACAGGGGGCGCCCCGGATACGCAGTATTTT.

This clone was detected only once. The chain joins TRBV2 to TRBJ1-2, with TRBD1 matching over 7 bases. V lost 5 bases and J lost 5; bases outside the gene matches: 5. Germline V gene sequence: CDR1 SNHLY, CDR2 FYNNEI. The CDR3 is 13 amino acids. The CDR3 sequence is CASSRDRYYGYTF. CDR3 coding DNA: TGTGCCAGCAGTAGGGACAGATATTATGGCTACACCTTC.

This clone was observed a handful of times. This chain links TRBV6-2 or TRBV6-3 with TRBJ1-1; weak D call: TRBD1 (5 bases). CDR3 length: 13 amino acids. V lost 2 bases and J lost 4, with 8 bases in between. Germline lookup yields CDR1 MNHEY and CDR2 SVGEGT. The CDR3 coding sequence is TGTGCCAGCAGTTACGGGGGGATCACTGAAGCTTTCTTT. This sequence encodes CASSYGGITEAFF.